This section outlines one T cell receptor (beta chain) sequence together with its context. As originally analysed: Estimated nucleated cell counts came from reference gene primer amplification. Generated by immunoSEQ multiplex PCR, the TCRdb table keeps only in-frame clones and is missing some. That table supplies the V and J calls and clone size; D and trimming were determined from the DNA. The repertoire holds over 25,000 clones, with around 90% as singletons. The data originate from a study of blood T cell repertoires in COVID-19. About the study: Specimens from acute and convalescent COVID-19 originated in the United States, Italy and Spain. T cells, B-cell-depleted T cells, or PBMCs provided the cDNA or gDNA that served as material.

From germline, CDR1 is MNHEY and CDR2 SVGAGI. After removal of 7 bases from V and 2 bases from J, the junction contained 4 bases not matched to a gene. CDR3 length equals 14 residues. The V call is TRBV6-5, the J call TRBJ2-1; TRBD1 matches 8 bases. What was sequenced was peripheral blood. The clonotype comes from a human donor in a cohort sampled during active COVID-19. The donor label of this sample is uncertain. The CDR3 spells CASTLTGAYNEQFF. CDR3 DNA: TGTGCCAGCACCCTGACAGGGGCCTACAATGAGCAGTTCTTC.